Described below is a single T cell receptor beta chain sequence and its context. As yet, its antigen is unknown. V shed 1 base, J shed 5 bases, and the junction held 4 bases outside the gene matches. The germline V gene has CDR1 SGHNT and CDR2 YENEEA. The CDR3 is 15 amino acids. The sample is drawn from a study of cytomegalovirus exposure and HLA in healthy donors. The PCR used 60 Vbeta and 13 Jbeta primers. Original processing notes: Approximately 12 million of the roughly 80 million unique TCR beta chains counted in a later analysis were shared. Repertoires were generated with immunoSEQ multiplex PCR, while TCRdb's copy carries only in-frame clones and drops some. V and J calls and clone size come straight from that table; D and trimming were deduced from the DNA. The table lists 65,000 to 95,000 clones. Study observations and caveats: Cytomegalovirus association was assigned to 170 or so TCR beta chains. Being productive about 87% or about 30% of the time was typical of most TCR beta V segments in an earlier analysis.

The source of this sequence is a woman aged 55-70 years in good health and CMV-seronegative. The chain employs TRBV11-3 and TRBJ2-1; TRBD2 aligns across 8 bases. The material sequenced was PBMCs. The chain's CDR3 is CASSLGTSTNNEQFF. The CDR3 nucleotides are TGTGCCAGCAGCTTAGGGACTAGCACCAACAATGAGCAGTTCTTC.